Reported below is one T cell receptor (beta chain). A much larger clone differs from this one at a single base, so this may be a read error. This sample is part of a study of blood T cells in healthy people across ages. This CDR3 contains 16 residues. V shed 3 bases and J shed 7 bases, with 22 bases lying between them. It was with a sample-barcoded 5' primer and a J-beta primer mix that a second PCR of roughly 7 to 12 cycles was run. TCRdb ran MiXCR on the 5' RACE reads and lists one entry per CDR3 protein. The sample lists about 1.7 million distinct CDR3 sequences; 28% were seen once. The sample comprised blood. This TCR derives from a woman between 25 and 40 years old in good health. The gene calls are TRBV12-3 or TRBV12-4 and TRBJ2-7; a possible D gene is TRBD1 (6 bases). The CDR3: CASSFGPRGRPQEQYF. CDR3 nucleotides: TGTGCCAGCAGTTTCGGTCCGAGGGGGAGACCGCAGGAGCAGTACTTC.